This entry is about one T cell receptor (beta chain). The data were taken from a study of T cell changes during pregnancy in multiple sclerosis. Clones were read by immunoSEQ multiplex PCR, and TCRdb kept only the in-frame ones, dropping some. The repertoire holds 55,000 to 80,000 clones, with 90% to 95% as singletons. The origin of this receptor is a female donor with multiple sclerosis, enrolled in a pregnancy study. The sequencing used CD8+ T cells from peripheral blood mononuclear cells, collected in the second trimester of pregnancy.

DNA of the CDR3: TGCGCCAGCAGGAGAACCGGGTTAGGGGCAGATACGCAGTATTTT. Encoded protein: CASRRTGLGADTQYF. The rearrangement joins TRBV10-2 to TRBJ2-3; D perhaps matches TRBD1 (5 bases). Trimming cost V 6 bases and J 4 bases, with 17 bases left between them. The CDR3 length is 15 residues. Germline CDR1 WSHSY, CDR2 SAAADI.